Here is one T cell receptor (beta chain) with its context. Antigen unknown. This entry belongs to a study of cytomegalovirus exposure and HLA in healthy donors. The wider study: There were roughly 80 million unique TCRs (from HLA-typed donors) in an early data release.

The primer mix had 60 Vbeta and 13 Jbeta primers. The data were produced by immunoSEQ multiplex PCR, yet TCRdb's version contains in-frame clones alone and is incomplete. In the table there are some 150,000 clones, more than 65% of which are singletons. Regarding the study as a whole: An analysis done earlier found most TCR beta V segments productive about 87% or about 30% of the time. Confirmation in vitro established that three CMV-associated chains were specific for CMV antigens. Accounts indicate the classifier identified cytomegalovirus status with strong specificity and sensitivity.

CDR3 size: 15 residues. Trimming at V came to 4 bases and at J to 1 base, leaving 2 bases not matched to a gene. CDR1 is LNHDA, CDR2 SQIVND, per germline (reference sequence). This TCR derives from a man under 40 in good health and CMV-seropositive. This chain connects TRBV19 to TRBJ2-2, with 8 bases fitting TRBD2. Material: PBMCs. For the CDR3, the DNA is TGTGCCAGTAGTAGTAGCGGGATGAACACCGGGGAGCTGTTTTTT. Translation gives CASSSSGMNTGELFF.